Shown below are 30 T cell receptor beta chains from a single sample sequenced in a study of blood T cell repertoires in COVID-19. Measured with immunoSEQ multiplex PCR; TCRdb has only the in-frame clones, and not every one. Among around 400,000 clones listed, 85% to 90% were seen once. Material for sequencing was PBMCs or T cells enriched from blood (not recorded which). The receptors here all came from a woman aged 25 to 45 who had recovered from COVID-19.

In this sample, this clone turned up once. This chain connects TRBV18 to TRBJ2-1, with TRBD1 as a possible D gene (5 bases). The germline CDR1 and CDR2 sequences are KGHSH and LQKENI. V lost 0 bases to trimming and J lost 8 bases, with 20 bases between them. The CDR3 totals 17 residues. This chain's CDR3 is CASSPPVFGQGSDEQFF. The CDR3, as DNA: TGTGCCAGCTCACCACCGGTCTTCGGGCAGGGCAGCGATGAGCAGTTCTTC.

To note about this clone: Other DNA sequences in the same sample also yield this CDR3. The chain couples TRBV12-3 or TRBV12-4 to TRBJ1-1; no firm D call. The ends were cut back, 2 bases at V and 2 bases at J, with 6 bases in the middle. This CDR3 comprises 13 residues. CDR3: CASSLTENTEAFF. The DNA of the CDR3 is TGTGCCAGCAGTTTAACAGAAAACACTGAAGCTTTCTTT.

V usage is TRBV28 and J usage is TRBJ1-6; D is unclear. CDR1 is MDHEN and CDR2 is SYDVKM in the germline V gene. The CDR3 is 14 residues long. V was pared by 5 bases and J by 7 bases, with 12 bases between. The DNA for the CDR3 is TGTGCCAGCAGTAGCGGGAGCCCGAATTCACCCCTCCACTTT. Protein sequence: CASSSGSPNSPLHF.

The rearrangement uses TRBV4-1 and TRBJ2-5, with D tentatively TRBD1 (5 bases). V was shortened by 0 bases and J by 5 bases, with 19 bases between the two germline ends. CDR3 size: 17 residues. Germline lookup yields CDR1 MGHRA and CDR2 YSYEKL. CDR3 DNA: TGCGCCAGCAGCCAAGAACAGGCTAACCCTCACGGGGAGACCCAGTACTTC. Its translation is CASSQEQANPHGETQYF.

The J gene is TRBJ2-6, the V gene TRBV5-4, with D uncertain. Germline V gene lookup returns CDR1 SGHNT and CDR2 YYREEE (reference sequence). The CDR3 extends over 16 amino acids. Trimming cost V 2 bases and J 1 base, with 10 bases left between them. This CDR3 reads CASSFRVTSGANVLTF. CDR3 nucleotides: TGTGCCAGCAGCTTTCGAGTAACGTCTGGGGCCAACGTCCTGACTTTC.

This chain links TRBV18 with TRBJ1-1; perhaps TRBD1 as D (5 bases). Trimming pared 3 bases from V and 0 bases from J, leaving 8 bases between. CDR3 size: 14 residues. CDR1 is KGHSH, CDR2 LQKENI, per germline. The CDR3 DNA reads TGTGCCAGCTCACCGGACACCTTGAACACTGAAGCTTTCTTT. This gives the protein CASSPDTLNTEAFF. Looking up the rest from reference TRBV18 and TRBJ1-1 gives the full variable domain: NAGVMQNPRHLVRRRGQEARLRCSPMKGHSHVYWYRQLPEEGLKFMVYLQKENIIDESGMPKERFSAEFPKEGPSILRIQQVVRGDSAAYFCASSPDTLNTEAFFGQGTRLTVV.

The genes are TRBV15 and TRBJ2-2, with 10 bases identical to TRBD2. Per germline, CDR1 LNHNV and CDR2 YYDKDF (reference sequence). The CDR3 totals 18 residues. J was trimmed by 0 bases and V by 0 bases; bases with no gene match: 4. CDR3 coding DNA: TGTGCCACCAGCAGAGATCTAGGACTAGCGGCGAACACCGGGGAGCTGTTTTTT. Translating it yields CATSRDLGLAANTGELFF.

The chain combines TRBV25-1 with TRBJ2-3; unclear D gene. Germline loops: CDR1 MGHDK, CDR2 SYGVNS. The CDR3 loop spans 13 amino acids. Trimming stripped 5 bases from V and 5 bases from J, with 11 bases between. CDR3 DNA: TGTGCCAGCAGTCGCTTAGAGGTAGATACGCAGTATTTT. Translated, it gives CASSRLEVDTQYF.

The rearrangement links TRBV19 to TRBJ1-2, with TRBD1 matching over 12 bases. The CDR3 is 12 amino acids. Per germline, CDR1 LNHDA and CDR2 SQIVND (reference sequence). With V trimmed by 8 bases and J by 8 bases, 3 bases remained unmatched. The CDR3 region is CASWDRGPGYTF. The CDR3 nucleotides read TGTGCCAGTTGGGACAGGGGGCCAGGCTACACCTTC.

V usage is TRBV6-5 and J usage is TRBJ1-4, with D possibly TRBD1 on 6 matching bases. The CDR3 has 13 residues. CDR1 and CDR2 (germline): MNHEY, SVGAGI. V shed 6 bases and J shed 8 bases, with 13 bases lying between them. The CDR3, as DNA: TGTGCCAGCAGAGTACAGGGTGGGGAAAAACTGTTTTTT. It specifies CASRVQGGEKLFF.

The chain recombines TRBV18 with TRBJ2-1; 10 bases are shared with TRBD2. CDR3 length: 14 amino acids. Germline assignment: CDR1 KGHSH and CDR2 LQKENI. The J segment lost 6 bases and the V segment lost 3 bases, leaving 2 bases of the junction unmatched. The DNA of the CDR3 is TGTGCCAGCTCACCGACTAGCGGGTCCAATGAGCAGTTCTTC. It is translated as CASSPTSGSNEQFF.

The rearrangement uses TRBV5-1 and TRBJ1-4; 10 bases agree with TRBD1. CDR1 and CDR2 from the germline V gene are SGHRS and YFSETQ. The trim removed 2 bases at V and 2 bases at J, leaving 6 bases unmatched. The CDR3 contains 17 residues. CDR3 residues: CASSLGTGVGTNEKLFF. The CDR3 region has the DNA TGCGCCAGCAGCTTAGGGACAGGGGTTGGGACTAATGAAAAACTGTTTTTT.

The chain joins TRBV5-4 to TRBJ2-1; 11 bases match TRBD2. CDR3 length: 14 amino acids. CDR1 is SGHNT, CDR2 YYREEE, per germline (reference sequence). V lost 4 bases to trimming and J lost 5 bases; unmatched junction nucleotides: 2. The CDR3: CASSATSGDNEQFF. As DNA, the CDR3 is TGTGCCAGCAGCGCGACTAGCGGGGACAATGAGCAGTTCTTC.

This clone showed up just once. This rearrangement joins TRBV12-3 or TRBV12-4 to TRBJ1-1; no clear D. V was pared by 2 bases and J by 13 bases, with 11 bases between. The CDR3 spans 11 residues. The CDR3: CASSLKAVVFF. The DNA for the CDR3 is TGTGCCAGCAGTTTAAAAGCCGTAGTTTTCTTT.

This clone was seen only a few times. The chain links TRBV6-5 to TRBJ1-5; 8 nucleotides agree with TRBD1. Germline V gene sequence: CDR1 MNHEY, CDR2 SVGAGI. With V trimmed by 7 bases and J by 11 bases, 16 bases remained unmatched. The CDR3 has 15 residues. CDR3 region: CASTLGQVEIITQHF. For the CDR3, the DNA is TGTGCCAGCACCTTGGGACAGGTCGAGATTATAACCCAGCATTTT.

The chain carries TRBV3-1 (or the pseudogene TRBV3-2) and TRBJ2-7; 10 bases align to TRBD1. With V trimmed by 4 bases and J by 3 bases, 0 bases remained unmatched. The CDR3 sequence is 13 residues long. CDR1 is LGHDT and CDR2 is YNNKEL in the germline V gene (reference sequence). This CDR3 is CASSRTGGYEQYF. The DNA of the CDR3 is TGTGCCAGCAGCCGGACAGGGGGCTACGAGCAGTACTTC.

This chain links TRBV10-3 with TRBJ2-1; D not certain. Trimming shortened V by 7 bases and J by 0 bases, and 13 bases separated the two germline ends. Germline values: CDR1 ENHRY, CDR2 SYGVKD. This CDR3 region has 15 residues. DNA for the CDR3: TGTGCCATCATTGCGGAACTGAGCTCCTACAATGAGCAGTTCTTC. Translation gives CAIIAELSSYNEQFF.

The gene calls are TRBV5-1 and TRBJ2-5; D not certain. The length of the CDR3 is 13 residues. Germline assignment: CDR1 SGHRS and CDR2 YFSETQ. CDR3 DNA sequence: TGCGGGTTGAGTCAAAGAATCCAAGAGACCCAGTACTTC. Its translation: CGLSQRIQETQYF.

The chain carries TRBV5-6 and TRBJ1-2, with D possibly matching TRBD1 (6 bases). CDR1 and CDR2 (germline): SGHDT, YYEEEE. Trimming left V 4 bases short and J 1 base short, with 17 bases between. This CDR3 has 16 residues. The CDR3, as DNA: TGTGCCAGCAGCATTGTAGGGGCAGGGGATAACTATGGCTACACCTTC. It yields the protein CASSIVGAGDNYGYTF.

The CDR3 spells CSASLGAAPFGYTF. The DNA for the CDR3 is TGCAGTGCTAGTCTTGGGGCAGCTCCCTTCGGCTACACCTTC. The chain links TRBV20-1 to TRBJ1-2; D perhaps matches TRBD1 (5 bases). V lost 3 bases, J lost 8 bases, and 19 bases lay in between. This CDR3 contains 14 residues. Germline V CDR1 and CDR2: DFQATT, SNEGSKA (reference sequence).

This chain uses TRBV25-1 with TRBJ1-6; the match to TRBD1 covers 10 bases. Germline V gene lookup returns CDR1 MGHDK and CDR2 SYGVNS. V gave up 4 bases and J gave up 7 bases; unmatched junction bases: 4. The CDR3 has 15 amino acids. Here the CDR3 reads CASSGRTGGNSPLHF. In DNA, the CDR3 is TGTGCCAGCAGTGGAAGGACAGGGGGAAATTCACCCCTCCACTTT.

The chain combines TRBV9 with TRBJ2-3; possible D gene TRBD1, 5 bases. Germline V gene lookup returns CDR1 SGDLS and CDR2 YYNGEE. The CDR3 consists of 16 residues. V lost 4 bases and J lost 2, with 17 bases in between. Here the CDR3 DNA reads TGTGCCAGCAGCCCGGAGCCAGGGATCAACACAGATACGCAGTATTTT. As protein: CASSPEPGINTDTQYF.

CDR3 nucleotides: TGTGCCAGCAAAAGGAGGGAGACATATGGCTACACCTTC. Its protein is CASKRRETYGYTF. The V call is TRBV28, the J call TRBJ1-2; D is uncertain. Germline V gene sequence: CDR1 MDHEN, CDR2 SYDVKM. Trimming stripped 7 bases from V and 5 bases from J, with 14 bases between. The CDR3 consists of 13 residues.

This clone came up once. V gene TRBV11-2 combines with J gene TRBJ1-2, with D tentatively TRBD1 (5 bases). This CDR3 is built from 15 residues. CDR1 is SGHAT, CDR2 FQNNGV, per germline. Trimming stripped 1 base from V and 4 bases from J, with 13 bases between. CDR3 sequence: CASSLGRGGAYGYTF. The CDR3 DNA reads TGTGCCAGCAGCTTAGGTAGGGGCGGTGCCTATGGCTACACCTTC.

The sample holds a few counts of this clone. Distinct nucleotide sequences in the sample also encode this CDR3. The chain employs TRBV9 and TRBJ1-1; D uncertain. V lost 0 bases and J 1 base, leaving 4 bases between the germline ends. This CDR3 comprises 13 residues. The germline gives CDR1 SGDLS, CDR2 YYNGEE. Written as DNA, the CDR3 is TGTGCCAGCAGCGTAGCGGGGAACACTGAAGCTTTCTTT. Its protein product is CASSVAGNTEAFF.

The gene calls are TRBV9 and TRBJ2-3; maybe TRBD2 (7 bases). Germline lookup yields CDR1 SGDLS and CDR2 YYNGEE. The CDR3 has 16 amino acids. V was pared by 2 bases and J by 9 bases, with 22 bases between. The CDR3 DNA reads TGTGCCAGCAGCGTGGGAGTGCGGGGGCCCGCCGTAACGCAGTATTTT. Protein sequence: CASSVGVRGPAVTQYF.

V gene TRBV11-1 combines with J gene TRBJ2-7, with 10 positions matching TRBD1. Germline lookup yields CDR1 SGHAT and CDR2 FQDESV (reference sequence). The J segment lost 9 bases and the V segment lost 5 bases, leaving 10 bases of the junction unmatched. CDR3 length: 14 residues. The CDR3: CASSLLTGGTGQYF. In nucleotides, the CDR3 is TGTGCCAGCAGCCTTTTGACAGGGGGCACCGGGCAGTACTTC.

The chain links TRBV14 to TRBJ2-7, with 10 bases that match TRBD1. V trimming: 2 bases; J trimming: 1 base; junction bases outside the gene matches: 2. Germline V gene sequence: CDR1 SGHDN, CDR2 FVKESK. The CDR3 is 15 residues long. The CDR3 loop reads CASSQWTGGSYEQYF. The CDR3 DNA reads TGTGCCAGCAGCCAATGGACAGGGGGATCCTACGAGCAGTACTTC.

The chain combines TRBV25-1 with TRBJ1-1; TRBD1 might be the D (5 bases). CDR3 length: 14 residues. Germline V lookup: CDR1 MGHDK, CDR2 SYGVNS. V was cut by 2 bases and J by 0 bases, with 7 bases left in between. The CDR3: CASSEDSMNTEAFF. CDR3 sequence (DNA): TGTGCCAGCAGTGAAGACAGCATGAACACTGAAGCTTTCTTT.

This rearrangement joins TRBV7-2 to TRBJ1-6; the match to TRBD1 covers 7 bases. V lost 5 bases to trimming and J lost 6 bases; unmatched junction nucleotides: 7. Germline CDR1 SGHTA, CDR2 FQGNSA. This CDR3 has 15 amino acids. The CDR3 DNA reads as TGTGCCAGCAGCCCAAGGGGGCTAGGTAATTCACCCCTCCACTTT. Translating gives CASSPRGLGNSPLHF.